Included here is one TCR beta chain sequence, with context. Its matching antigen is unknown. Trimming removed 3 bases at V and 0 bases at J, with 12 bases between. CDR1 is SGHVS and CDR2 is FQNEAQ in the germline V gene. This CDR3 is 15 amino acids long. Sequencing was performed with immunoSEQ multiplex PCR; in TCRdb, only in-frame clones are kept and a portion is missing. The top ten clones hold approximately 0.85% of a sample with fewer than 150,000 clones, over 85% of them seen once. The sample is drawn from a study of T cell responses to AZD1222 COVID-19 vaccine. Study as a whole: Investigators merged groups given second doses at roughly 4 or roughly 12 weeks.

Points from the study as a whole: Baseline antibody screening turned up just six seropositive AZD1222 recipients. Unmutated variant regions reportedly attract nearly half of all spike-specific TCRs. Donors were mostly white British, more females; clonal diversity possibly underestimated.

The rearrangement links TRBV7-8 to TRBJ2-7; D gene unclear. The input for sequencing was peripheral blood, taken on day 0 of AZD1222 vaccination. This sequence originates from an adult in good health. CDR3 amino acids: CASSLLDLPSYEQYF. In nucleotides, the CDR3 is TGTGCCAGCAGCTTGTTGGATCTCCCCTCCTACGAGCAGTACTTC.